This T cell receptor (beta chain) was captured in a study of blood T cells in healthy people across ages. Findings and caveats of the study: With age, beta diversity per million T cells declined roughly linearly, significantly by 35 to 40.

This clonotype was seen more than once but under ten times. Antigen: not known. Donors ranged from about 6 to 90 years old and were healthy Caucasians in Russia. This CDR3 has 17 residues. Trimming shortened V by 1 base and J by 1 base, and 16 bases separated the two germline ends. With a J-beta primer mix and a sample-barcoded 5' primer, a second PCR ran 7 to 11 cycles. Via MiXCR, TCRdb re-called the 5' RACE reads, giving one row per CDR3 protein. The repertoire includes around 670,000 distinct CDR3 sequences, about 30% of them detected once, and 15% to 17% sits in the top ten. This clonotype was obtained from a woman at least 80 years old in good health. The sample comprised blood. The chain employs TRBV12-3 or TRBV12-4 and TRBJ1-1, with unresolved D. DNA of the CDR3: TGTGCCAGCAGTTTAGGGGCGGGGAGAAAGGGGAACACTGAAGCTTTCTTT. Amino acid sequence: CASSLGAGRKGNTEAFF.